The 28 T cell receptor beta chains below come from one sample, sequenced in a study of monozygotic twins with cystic fibrosis. The assay was immunoSEQ multiplex PCR, and TCRdb's table has in-frame clones only and misses some. The table includes 25,000 to 30,000 clones, 96% detected once. Sample: blood. The receptors were sampled from a girl aged 2-15 years with cystic fibrosis.

This clone appeared a single time. V usage is TRBV18 and J usage is TRBJ2-7; 8 positions agree with TRBD1. V shed 3 bases, J shed 5 bases, and the junction held 9 bases outside the gene matches. Per germline, CDR1 KGHSH and CDR2 LQKENI. The CDR3 has 15 amino acids. The DNA for the CDR3 is TGTGCCAGCTCACCGACCGACAGGGGAAGGAACGAGCAGTACTTC. It encodes CASSPTDRGRNEQYF.

The chain recombines TRBV6-1 with TRBJ2-7; 9 bases match TRBD1. The V and J ends lost 3 bases and 2 bases, in that order; junction bases with no gene match: 5. The CDR3 runs 15 residues. The germline V gene encodes CDR1 MNHNS and CDR2 SASEGT. The CDR3 spells CASSDAGTGPYEQYF. The CDR3 region has the DNA TGTGCCAGCAGTGATGCCGGGACAGGGCCCTACGAGCAGTACTTC.

This rearrangement joins TRBV19 to TRBJ2-1, with unresolved D. Trimming left V 9 bases short and J 7 bases short, with 16 bases between. This CDR3 region has 13 residues. CDR1 and CDR2 (germline): LNHDA, SQIVND (reference sequence). CDR3 DNA: TGTGCCAGCCTAACCCCCCTAGGAAATGAGCAGTTCTTC. The encoded protein is CASLTPLGNEQFF.

The DNA of the CDR3 is TGTGCCAGCAGTGAGGAACTAGCGGATACGCAGTATTTT. Translation: CASSEELADTQYF. The chain is built from TRBV6-1 and TRBJ2-3; 7 nucleotides agree with TRBD2. The CDR3 is made up of 13 amino acids. V was clipped by 3 bases and J by 6 bases; unmatched bases: 3. Germline CDR1 and CDR2: MNHNS and SASEGT.

The V and J genes are TRBV7-9 and TRBJ2-1; the D is unclear. Germline CDR1 SEHNR, CDR2 FQNEAQ (reference sequence). V lost 6 bases to trimming and J lost 5 bases, with 5 bases between them. The CDR3 has 11 amino acids. The CDR3 DNA sequence: TGTGCCAGCAGTGAGCACAATGAGCAGTTCTTC. This sequence encodes CASSEHNEQFF.

V gene TRBV28 combines with J gene TRBJ1-2; the match to TRBD1 covers 11 bases. The CDR3 covers 17 residues. Per the germline V gene, CDR1 is MDHEN and CDR2 is SYDVKM. The V gene end was trimmed by 5 bases and the J gene end by 6 bases; junction bases not matched to a gene: 14. The DNA of the CDR3 is TGTGCCAGCAGTCACTTTCCTGGGACAGGGGGAAAAGATGGCTACACCTTC. It yields the protein CASSHFPGTGGKDGYTF.

The chain couples TRBV29-1 to TRBJ2-3; D remains unclear. V gave up 1 base and J gave up 3 bases, with 5 bases separating them. The CDR3 has 12 amino acids. In germline, CDR1 is SQVTM, CDR2 ANQGSEA. In DNA, the CDR3 is TGCAGCGTTGAAGGGTTTACAGATACGCAGTATTTT. This translates into CSVEGFTDTQYF.

The gene calls are TRBV4-3 and TRBJ2-7; 11 nucleotides agree with TRBD2. The CDR3 spans 18 residues. Germline CDR1 reads LGHNA; CDR2 reads YSLEER. Losses at the gene ends were 0 bases for V and 0 bases for J; bases not matched to a gene: 7. The CDR3 is CASSQERLAGGSSYEQYF. The CDR3 DNA follows: TGCGCCAGCAGCCAAGAGCGGCTAGCGGGAGGTAGCTCCTACGAGCAGTACTTC.

J is TRBJ2-7 and V is TRBV6-5; a possible D gene is TRBD1 (6 bases). V was trimmed by 0 bases and J by 7 bases, leaving 10 bases between them. The length of the CDR3 is 13 residues. Germline assignment: CDR1 MNHEY and CDR2 SVGAGI. CDR3 protein: CASSYSHTGEQYF. The CDR3 DNA reads as TGTGCCAGCAGTTACTCCCACACAGGGGAGCAGTACTTC.

The J gene is TRBJ1-4, the V gene TRBV6-5, with 7 positions matching TRBD1. The V gene end was trimmed by 8 bases and the J gene end by 5 bases; junction bases not matched to a gene: 8. CDR3 length equals 14 residues. Germline CDR1 is MNHEY and CDR2 is SVGAGI. CDR3 residues: CASGRDRRNEKLFF. In DNA, the CDR3 is TGTGCCAGCGGCCGGGACAGACGAAATGAAAAACTGTTTTTT.

V and J are TRBV7-9 and TRBJ2-7; D is ambiguous. In germline, CDR1 is SEHNR, CDR2 FQNEAQ (reference sequence). The CDR3 is 13 amino acids. V was trimmed by 5 bases and J by 6 bases, leaving 14 bases between them. The CDR3 region is CASSPSRSREQYF. For the CDR3, the DNA is TGTGCCAGCAGCCCCTCTAGATCCCGCGAGCAGTACTTC.

This clone was counted once. This chain uses TRBV7-3 with TRBJ2-3; 7 bases are a match to TRBD2. The CDR3 is 13 amino acids. Germline trimming cut 2 bases from V and 6 bases from J; bases unmatched to any gene: 2. The V gene's germline CDR1 is SGHTA and CDR2 FQGTGA. The CDR3 reads CASSLAGADTQYF. For the CDR3, the DNA is TGTGCCAGCAGCTTAGCGGGAGCGGATACGCAGTATTTT.

CDR3 nucleotide sequence: TGTGCCAGCACCCCCACCATGGGGAGGAAAAACAATGAGCAGTTCTTC. Encoded protein: CASTPTMGRKNNEQFF. The chain links TRBV27 to TRBJ2-1, with a weak D call TRBD2 (6 bases). The germline V and J ends were trimmed by 7 bases and 5 bases, with 21 bases remaining between them. Germline V CDR1 and CDR2: MNHEY, SMNVEV (reference sequence). This CDR3 has 16 residues.

This chain joins TRBV12-5 and TRBJ2-1; 10 bases map to TRBD2. V was clipped by 0 bases and J by 6 bases; unmatched bases: 14. CDR1 and CDR2 (germline): LGHNT, FRNRAP. This CDR3 has 19 amino acids. Here the CDR3 reads CASGLVNLGLGLAANEQFF. The CDR3, as DNA: TGTGCTAGTGGTTTGGTTAATTTGGGTCTAGGACTAGCGGCCAATGAGCAGTTCTTC.

The CDR3 protein is CASSLAVADTQYF. CDR3 in DNA: TGTGCCAGCAGCTTAGCGGTAGCAGATACGCAGTATTTT. This rearrangement joins TRBV7-2 to TRBJ2-3; no firm D call. The V and J ends lost 0 bases and 4 bases respectively, with 5 bases between them. Germline V gene lookup returns CDR1 SGHTA and CDR2 FQGNSA. CDR3 length: 13 residues.

The CDR3 region is CASSFKRSRTGELFF. Here the CDR3 DNA reads TGTGCCAGCAGTTTTAAGCGGTCGAGAACCGGGGAGCTGTTTTTT. This sequence joins TRBV6-5 and TRBJ2-2, with D tentatively TRBD2 (5 bases). V lost 4 bases, J lost 5 bases, and 14 bases lay in between. This CDR3 spans 15 amino acids. CDR1 and CDR2 (germline): MNHEY, SVGAGI.

This clone was found once. The V call is TRBV18, the J call TRBJ2-7; possible D gene TRBD1, 6 bases. CDR3 length equals 14 residues. Germline V gene lookup returns CDR1 KGHSH and CDR2 LQKENI. Trimming took off 4 bases at V and 3 bases at J, with 13 bases between the two ends. CDR3 in amino acids: CASSLSGESYEQYF. The CDR3 coding sequence is TGTGCCAGCTCACTGTCAGGGGAGAGCTACGAGCAGTACTTC.

The V and J genes are TRBV30 and TRBJ1-5; 10 bases agree with TRBD1. Germline V CDR1 and CDR2: GTSNPN, SVGIG (reference sequence). V lost 2 bases, J lost 3 bases, and 7 bases stayed unmatched. The CDR3 extends over 16 amino acids. In DNA, the CDR3 is TGTGCCTGGAGTAACTCGGGACAGGGGATCAATCAGCCCCAGCATTTT. It yields the protein CAWSNSGQGINQPQHF.

The count of this clone is one. This chain connects TRBV10-3 to TRBJ2-1; possibly TRBD1 for D (6 bases). Germline CDR1 reads ENHRY; CDR2 reads SYGVKD. This CDR3 has 15 amino acids. Trimming removed 4 bases at V and 7 bases at J, with 17 bases between. The CDR3 nucleotides read TGTGCCATCAGTGGGTCAGGACAGCTAGAGAATGAGCAGTTCTTC. Amino acids: CAISGSGQLENEQFF.

The chain is built from TRBV9 and TRBJ1-2; TRBD1 agrees at 8 bases. This CDR3 contains 14 residues. Trimming removed 6 bases from V and 6 bases from J; junction bases left unmatched: 10. From germline, CDR1 is SGDLS and CDR2 YYNGEE. CDR3 loop: CASNLAGGMDGYTF. The CDR3 coding sequence is TGTGCCAGCAATTTGGCAGGGGGCATGGATGGCTACACCTTC.

The rearrangement joins TRBV5-1 to TRBJ2-3; TRBD2 might be the D (5 bases). V lost 0 bases and J lost 0, with 11 bases in between. This CDR3 region has 16 residues. The germline V gene encodes CDR1 SGHRS and CDR2 YFSETQ. CDR3 in amino acids: CASSLVGGSSTDTQYF. The CDR3 DNA reads as TGCGCCAGCAGCTTGGTTGGCGGGTCTAGCACAGATACGCAGTATTTT.

The J gene is TRBJ2-7, the V gene TRBV21-1; TRBD2, the table's D call, was not compared with the DNA. TRBV21-1 is a known pseudogene. This CDR3 comprises 13 residues. DNA of the CDR3: TGTGCCAGTGTAATGCTAGCGGGAACCGAGCAGTACTTC. Translated: CASVMLAGTEQYF.

V and J are TRBV2 and TRBJ2-2, with TRBD2 matching over 14 bases. This CDR3 is 16 amino acids long. The J segment lost 7 bases and the V segment lost 6 bases, leaving 7 bases of the junction unmatched. The germline CDR1 and CDR2 sequences are SNHLY and FYNNEI. The CDR3 nucleotides are TGTGCCAGCAGCCGGACTAGCGGGAGGATGGTCGGGGAGCTGTTTTTT. Residues: CASSRTSGRMVGELFF.

The V and J genes are TRBV27 and TRBJ1-5, with D perhaps TRBD1 (6 bases). Germline CDR1 MNHEY, CDR2 SMNVEV (reference sequence). The length of the CDR3 is 15 residues. V shed 0 bases and J shed 5 bases, with 11 bases lying between them. Here the CDR3 reads CASSLSKGGYQPQHF. In DNA form, the CDR3 reads TGTGCCAGCAGTTTATCGAAAGGGGGATATCAGCCCCAGCATTTT.

The chain combines TRBV6-5 with TRBJ1-2; 11 positions agree with TRBD1. Trimming at V came to 5 bases and at J to 2 bases, leaving 4 bases not matched to a gene. Germline assignment: CDR1 MNHEY and CDR2 SVGAGI. The CDR3 consists of 15 residues. CDR3 sequence reads: CASSTGTGGNYGYTF. The CDR3 DNA sequence: TGTGCCAGCAGTACCGGGACAGGGGGAAACTATGGCTACACCTTC.

The chain has TRBV19 and TRBJ2-7, with 8 bases that match TRBD1. V lost 6 bases, J lost 3 bases, and 4 bases stayed unmatched. Germline V gives CDR1 LNHDA, CDR2 SQIVND (reference sequence). CDR3 length equals 13 residues. Here the CDR3 DNA reads TGTGCCAGTAGGGGGACAGGACTCTACGAGCAGTACTTC. Its translation is CASRGTGLYEQYF.

This rearrangement joins TRBV11-2 to TRBJ2-7; D is unclear. V was cut by 7 bases and J by 3 bases, with 13 bases left in between. The CDR3 is made up of 13 amino acids. The germline gives CDR1 SGHAT, CDR2 FQNNGV. The CDR3 sequence: CASTPPARYEQYF. The CDR3 region has the DNA TGTGCCAGCACCCCCCCGGCACGCTACGAGCAGTACTTC. The complete variable domain, with remaining parts taken from reference TRBV11-2 and TRBJ2-7, reads EAGVAQSPRYKIIEKRQSVAFWCNPISGHATLYWYQQILGQGPKLLIQFQNNGVVDDSQLPKDRFSAERLKGVDSTLKIQPAKLEDSAVYLCASTPPARYEQYFGPGTRLTVT.

The V call is TRBV5-1, the J call TRBJ2-1, with TRBD2 as a possible D gene (6 bases). V lost 3 bases, J lost 0 bases, and 13 bases lay in between. The germline CDR1 and CDR2 sequences are SGHRS and YFSETQ. The CDR3 is 16 amino acids. The CDR3 coding sequence is TGCGCCAGCAGCTGGGGGGAGTTACTCTCCTACAATGAGCAGTTCTTC. Encoded protein: CASSWGELLSYNEQFF. The full variable domain, completed using reference TRBV5-1 and TRBJ2-1, is KAGVTQTPRYLIKTRGQQVTLSCSPISGHRSVSWYQQTPGQGLQFLFEYFSETQRNKGNFPGRFSGRQFSNSRSEMNVSTLELGDSALYLCASSWGELLSYNEQFFGPGTRLTVL.